The next 20 T cell receptor beta chains were all read from a single sample in a study of T-cell reconstitution after alpha-beta-depleted transplantation in children. Construction of the TCRbeta library involved unique molecular identifiers. Each CDR3 protein is one row after TCRdb ran MiXCR on the PCR reads. The data show around 100,000 distinct CDR3 sequences, about 9.4% seen once. The specimen was PBMCs, collected before TCRalphabeta/CD19-depleted stem cell transplant. The receptors come from a boy aged 2 to 10 with acute lymphoblastic leukemia, due to receive a stem cell transplant.

This clonotype was picked up a small number of times. The genes are TRBV29-1 and TRBJ2-5; D not resolved. Germline lookup yields CDR1 SQVTM and CDR2 ANQGSEA. The V and J ends lost 4 bases and 6 bases respectively, with 9 bases between them. CDR3 length: 11 residues. For the CDR3, the DNA is TGCAGCGTTGGAGGTTCGCAGACCCAGTACTTC. It translates to CSVGGSQTQYF.

V usage is TRBV4-1 and J usage is TRBJ1-2, with D unclear. The V gene's germline CDR1 is MGHRA and CDR2 YSYEKL. Trimming cost V 2 bases and J 4 bases, with 17 bases left between them. This CDR3 contains 16 residues. DNA for the CDR3: TGCGCCAGCAGCCAACCCGGGAGGGTTTCTTCCTATGGCTACACCTTC. Its protein product is CASSQPGRVSSYGYTF.

V and J are TRBV10-2 and TRBJ2-1, with 11 bases that match TRBD1. From germline, CDR1 is WSHSY and CDR2 SAAADI. V was pared by 9 bases and J by 3 bases, with 7 bases of the junction left unmatched. The CDR3 extends over 15 amino acids. The CDR3 DNA reads TGCGCCAGAGACACCGGGACAGGGGGCTACAATGAGCAGTTCTTC. Protein product: CARDTGTGGYNEQFF.

CDR3 residues: CASSRVGLAGLYEQYF. The CDR3 coding sequence is TGTGCCAGCAGCCGGGTTGGACTAGCGGGACTATACGAGCAGTACTTC. The chain is built from TRBV11-1 and TRBJ2-7; TRBD2 agrees at 12 bases. The germline V gene has CDR1 SGHAT and CDR2 FQDESV (reference sequence). CDR3 length: 16 residues. J gave up 4 bases and V 5 bases, and 9 bases lay outside the gene matches.

The table lists this clonotype with a few counts. J is TRBJ2-1 and V is TRBV4-1, with a possible D match to TRBD2 (5 bases). Trimming removed 3 bases at V and 8 bases at J, with 14 bases between. Germline CDR1 is MGHRA and CDR2 is YSYEKL. The CDR3 has 14 amino acids. Here the CDR3 DNA reads TGCGCCAGCAGCCAGAATCCAGTTAGCGATGAGCAGTTCTTC. It translates to CASSQNPVSDEQFF.

This clonotype was seen many times. The chain joins TRBV7-9 to TRBJ1-1, with a weak D call TRBD1 (5 bases). The germline CDR1 and CDR2 sequences are SEHNR and FQNEAQ (reference sequence). Trimming stripped 3 bases from V and 3 bases from J, with 17 bases between. The CDR3 contains 16 residues. CDR3 residues: CASSLSFGGEDTEAFF. Here the CDR3 DNA reads TGTGCCAGCAGCTTGTCGTTTGGGGGAGAGGACACTGAAGCTTTCTTT. The full variable domain, its missing parts supplied by reference TRBV7-9 and TRBJ1-1, is DTGVSQNPRHKITKRGQNVTFRCDPISEHNRLYWYRQTLGQGPEFLTYFQNEAQLEKSRLLSDRFSAERPKGSFSTLEIQRTEQGDSAMYLCASSLSFGGEDTEAFFGQGTRLTVV.

The rearrangement uses TRBV20-1 and TRBJ1-4, with D uncertain. V was cut by 3 bases and J by 4 bases, with 12 bases left in between. Per germline, CDR1 DFQATT and CDR2 SNEGSKA (reference sequence). The CDR3 contains 14 residues. In DNA form, the CDR3 reads TGCAGTGCTAGTCCGGGCAGCCTTAATGAAAAACTGTTTTTT. Protein: CSASPGSLNEKLFF.

The table lists this clonotype with a few counts. The chain uses TRBV15 and TRBJ2-7; D assignment may be TRBD1 or TRBD2 (5 bases each). CDR1 LNHNV and CDR2 YYDKDF come from the germline V gene (reference sequence). The V gene lost 7 bases and the J gene lost 9 bases, with 16 bases spanning the gap. This CDR3 region has 12 residues. DNA of the CDR3: TGTGCCACCACGCAACGGGACCTTTGGCAGTACTTC. It specifies CATTQRDLWQYF.

The chain carries TRBV19 and TRBJ2-3; D gene uncertain. The germline V and J ends were trimmed by 2 bases and 0 bases, with 9 bases remaining between them. There are 15 residues in the CDR3. Per the germline V gene, CDR1 is LNHDA and CDR2 is SQIVND (reference sequence). DNA of the CDR3: TGTGCCAGTAGTATAACGGCGACTAGCACAGATACGCAGTATTTT. Residues: CASSITATSTDTQYF.

This clonotype was counted many times. The chain combines TRBV12-3 or TRBV12-4 with TRBJ1-5, with D perhaps TRBD1 (6 bases). The CDR3 covers 15 residues. V gave up 3 bases and J gave up 3 bases, with 12 bases separating them. CDR3 in DNA: TGTGCCAGCAGTTTGGGGGCCACAGTCAATCAGCCCCAGCATTTT. It yields the protein CASSLGATVNQPQHF.

The chain carries TRBV5-1 and TRBJ2-3, with D hard to call. Germline values: CDR1 SGHRS, CDR2 YFSETQ. The CDR3 sequence is 15 residues long. The ends were cut back, 0 bases at V and 2 bases at J, with 10 bases in the middle. The CDR3 is CASSLEGSHTDTQYF. CDR3 DNA: TGCGCCAGCAGCTTGGAAGGGTCCCACACAGATACGCAGTATTTT.

The sample holds many counts of this clonotype. CDR3 DNA sequence: TGTGCCAGCAGCCCTCCCCGGGGGCGGAACACTGAAGCTTTCTTT. It encodes CASSPPRGRNTEAFF. The rearrangement links TRBV12-3 or TRBV12-4 to TRBJ1-1; a possible D gene is TRBD1 (6 bases). V dropped 6 bases and J dropped 1 base, with 15 bases sitting between them. This CDR3 comprises 15 residues.

The genes are TRBV20-1 and TRBJ2-1; 8 bases agree with TRBD2. The CDR3 is 15 residues long. V dropped 6 bases and J dropped 2; count of bases not matched to a gene: 9. CDR1 DFQATT and CDR2 SNEGSKA come from the germline V gene (reference sequence). CDR3: CSAQRQAGAYNEQFF. The CDR3 DNA follows: TGCAGTGCACAGCGGCAAGCGGGAGCCTACAATGAGCAGTTCTTC.

This clonotype was picked up many times. V is TRBV7-2 and J is TRBJ2-1; no clear D gene. The germline V gene encodes CDR1 SGHTA and CDR2 FQGNSA. The V and J ends lost 6 bases and 8 bases respectively, with 14 bases between them. The length of the CDR3 is 13 residues. The CDR3 DNA reads as TGTGCCAGCAGAGCTTTTTCGGTTGATGAGCAGTTCTTC. This translates into CASRAFSVDEQFF. Using reference TRBV7-2 and TRBJ2-1 for the parts outside the CDR3, the full variable domain is GAGVSQSPSNKVTEKGKDVELRCDPISGHTALYWYRQSLGQGLEFLIYFQGNSAPDKSGLPSDRFSAERTGGSVSTLTIQRTQQEDSAVYLCASRAFSVDEQFFGPGTRLTVL.

The rearrangement joins TRBV11-1 to TRBJ2-1; D tentatively reads TRBD1 or TRBD2 (7 bases each). Germline-derived CDR1 and CDR2 are SGHAT and FQDESV (reference sequence). The CDR3 contains 18 residues. Trimming shortened V by 1 base and J by 6 bases, and 22 bases separated the two germline ends. The CDR3 spells CASSLVGGVGGPLNEQFF. CDR3 coding DNA: TGTGCCAGCAGCTTAGTGGGGGGGGTAGGGGGCCCGCTCAATGAGCAGTTCTTC. Variable domain in full (rest from reference TRBV11-1 and TRBJ2-1): EAEVAQSPRYKITEKSQAVAFWCDPISGHATLYWYRQILGQGPELLVQFQDESVVDDSQLPKDRFSAERLKGVDSTLKIQPAELGDSAMYLCASSLVGGVGGPLNEQFFGPGTRLTVL.

V is TRBV3-1 and J is TRBJ1-2, with D unresolved. V lost 4 bases to trimming and J lost 8 bases, with 17 bases between them. The CDR3 contains 14 residues. Germline V gene sequence: CDR1 LGHDT, CDR2 YNNKEL (reference sequence). The CDR3 DNA is TGTGCCAGCAGCCCAGACCGGGCCTCGGAGGGCTACACCTTC. It translates to CASSPDRASEGYTF.

The gene calls are TRBV18 and TRBJ1-2, with TRBD1 matching over 10 bases. Germline values: CDR1 KGHSH, CDR2 LQKENI. The CDR3 runs to 13 residues. V lost 6 bases and J lost 8; bases outside the gene matches: 6. The CDR3 sequence is CASSSDRGPGYTF. The CDR3 coding sequence is TGTGCCAGCTCGTCCGACAGGGGGCCCGGCTACACCTTC.

This clonotype has only a few counts. The rearrangement uses TRBV11-2 and TRBJ1-2, with 7 bases aligning to TRBD1. From germline, CDR1 is SGHAT and CDR2 FQNNGV. The CDR3 has 15 amino acids. The V and J ends lost 3 bases and 2 bases, in that order; junction bases with no gene match: 6. Here the CDR3 reads CASSLRTGKNYGYTF. As DNA, the CDR3 is TGTGCCAGCAGCTTGAGGACAGGAAAAAACTATGGCTACACCTTC.

In its sample, this clonotype was seen a few times. V and J are TRBV29-1 and TRBJ1-1; D perhaps matches TRBD1 (6 bases). V shed 4 bases and J shed 5 bases, with 17 bases lying between them. Germline loops: CDR1 SQVTM, CDR2 ANQGSEA. This CDR3 is built from 14 residues. CDR3: CSVVGGGRTTEAFF. CDR3 DNA: TGCAGCGTTGTTGGGGGGGGGCGAACAACTGAAGCTTTCTTT. Combining the CDR3 with reference TRBV29-1 and TRBJ1-1 gives the whole variable domain SAVISQKPSRDICQRGTSLTIQCQVDSQVTMMFWYRQQPGQSLTLIATANQGSEATYESGFVIDKFPISRPNLTFSTLTVSNMSPEDSSIYLCSVVGGGRTTEAFFGQGTRLTVV.

There are a few counts of this clonotype. The V and J genes are TRBV5-6 and TRBJ2-1; D may be TRBD1 (5 bases). Trimming stripped 0 bases from V and 3 bases from J, with 10 bases between. CDR3 size: 15 residues. Germline V CDR1 and CDR2: SGHDT, YYEEEE. The DNA of the CDR3 is TGTGCCAGCAGCTTGGGCAGGGCCCTCTACAATGAGCAGTTCTTC. It is translated as CASSLGRALYNEQFF.